This T cell receptor (beta chain) was sequenced for a study of graft-versus-host responses after intestinal transplantation. General observations from the study: Among recipient marrow samples, GvH clones were found; some appeared first in ileum or blood. The presence of high graft-versus-host to host-versus-graft clonal ratios in allografts characterized patients with graft-donor T cell macrochimerism.

Profiling relied on immunoSEQ multiplex PCR, and the TCRdb table lists in-frame clones only, not all of them. The table includes about 88,000 clones, more than 85% detected once. V shed 4 bases and J 2 bases; nucleotides not matched to a gene: 8. Per the germline V gene, CDR1 is SGHDT and CDR2 is YYEEEE. The CDR3 consists of 17 residues. This clone has only one observation. Its antigen is not identified. The sample consisted of unstimulated CD4+ T cells sorted from spleen or lymph node cells, taken before transplant. The TCR comes from a human donor who was the organ donor for an intestinal transplant. This chain joins TRBV5-6 and TRBJ2-3, with 12 nucleotides matching TRBD2. The chain's CDR3 is CASSLRPSGRATDTQYF. The CDR3 region has the DNA TGTGCCAGCAGCCTACGCCCTAGCGGGAGGGCCACAGATACGCAGTATTTT.